The source of this T cell receptor beta chain is a study of identical twins. Template switching added a universal primer site, and cDNA bore unique molecular identifiers. One entry per CDR3 protein results from TCRdb running MiXCR on the 5' RACE reads. This sample yields roughly 720,000 distinct CDR3 sequences, of which roughly 18% are seen a single time; less than 15% belongs to the top ten. Trimming at V came to 7 bases and at J to 0 bases, leaving 7 bases not matched to a gene. CDR1 ENHRY and CDR2 SYGVKD come from the germline V gene. CDR3 length: 15 amino acids. This clonotype showed up just a few times. Its matching antigen is unknown. Whole-study findings and limits: Twins' surplus sharing was weaker for beta out-of-frame sequences. Cord blood's abundant beta clonotypes had fewer insertions, unlike memory repertoires.

This sample was also put to use in a study of T cells expressing NK-cell markers.

Sequenced sample: PBMCs. This receptor was obtained from a woman between 18 and 29 years old in good health. The chain recombines TRBV10-3 with TRBJ2-7; 9 bases agree with TRBD1. CDR3 sequence (DNA): TGTGCCATCAAAGGGAGGACAGGGGTCTCCTACGAGCAGTACTTC. As protein: CAIKGRTGVSYEQYF.